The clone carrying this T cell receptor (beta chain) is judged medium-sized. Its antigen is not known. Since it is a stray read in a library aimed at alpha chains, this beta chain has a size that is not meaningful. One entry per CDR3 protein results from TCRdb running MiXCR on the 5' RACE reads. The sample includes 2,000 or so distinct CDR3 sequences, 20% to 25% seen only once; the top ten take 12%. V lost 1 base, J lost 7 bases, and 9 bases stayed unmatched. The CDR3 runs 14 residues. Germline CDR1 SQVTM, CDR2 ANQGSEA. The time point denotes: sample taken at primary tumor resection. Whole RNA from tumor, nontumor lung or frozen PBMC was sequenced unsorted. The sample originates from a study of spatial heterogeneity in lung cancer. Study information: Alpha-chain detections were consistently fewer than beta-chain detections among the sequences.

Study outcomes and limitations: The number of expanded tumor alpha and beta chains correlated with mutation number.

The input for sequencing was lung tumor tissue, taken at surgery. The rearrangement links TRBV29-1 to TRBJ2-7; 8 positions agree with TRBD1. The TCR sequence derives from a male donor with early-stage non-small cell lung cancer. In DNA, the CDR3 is TGCAGCGTTGAAGTTGGGCAGGGGGCTGGGGAGCAGTACTTC. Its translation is CSVEVGQGAGEQYF.